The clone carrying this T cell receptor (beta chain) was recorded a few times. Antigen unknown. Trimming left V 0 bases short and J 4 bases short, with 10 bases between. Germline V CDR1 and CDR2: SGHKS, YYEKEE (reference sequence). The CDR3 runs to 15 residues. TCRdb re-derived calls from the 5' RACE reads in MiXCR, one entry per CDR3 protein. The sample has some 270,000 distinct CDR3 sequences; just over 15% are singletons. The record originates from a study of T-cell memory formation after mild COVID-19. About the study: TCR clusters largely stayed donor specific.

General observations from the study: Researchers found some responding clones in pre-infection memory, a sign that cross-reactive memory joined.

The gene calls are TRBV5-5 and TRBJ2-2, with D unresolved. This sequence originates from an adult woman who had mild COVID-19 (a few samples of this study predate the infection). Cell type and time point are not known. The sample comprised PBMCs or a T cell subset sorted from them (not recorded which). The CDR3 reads CASSLVAVGTGELFF. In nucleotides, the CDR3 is TGTGCCAGCAGCTTGGTCGCAGTGGGCACCGGGGAGCTGTTTTTT.